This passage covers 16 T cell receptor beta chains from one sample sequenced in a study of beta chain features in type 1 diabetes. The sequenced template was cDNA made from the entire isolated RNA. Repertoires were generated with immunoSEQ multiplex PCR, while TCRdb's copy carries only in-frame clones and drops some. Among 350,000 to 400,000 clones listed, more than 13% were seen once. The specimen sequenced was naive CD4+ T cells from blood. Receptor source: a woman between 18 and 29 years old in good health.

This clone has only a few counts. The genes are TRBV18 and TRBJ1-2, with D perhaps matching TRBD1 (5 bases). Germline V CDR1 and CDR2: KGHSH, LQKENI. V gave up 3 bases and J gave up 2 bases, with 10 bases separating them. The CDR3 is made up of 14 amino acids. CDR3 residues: CASSPPGVNYGYTF. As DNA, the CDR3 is TGTGCCAGCTCACCCCCGGGGGTCAACTATGGCTACACCTTC.

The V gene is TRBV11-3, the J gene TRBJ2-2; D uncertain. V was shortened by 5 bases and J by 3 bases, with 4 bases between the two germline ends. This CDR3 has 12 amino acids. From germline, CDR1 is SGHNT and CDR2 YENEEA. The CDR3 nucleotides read TGTGCCAGCAGCGCAGACACCGGGGAGCTGTTTTTT. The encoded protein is CASSADTGELFF. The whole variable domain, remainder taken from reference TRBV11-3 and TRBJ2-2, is EAGVVQSPRYKIIEKKQPVAFWCNPISGHNTLYWYLQNLGQGPELLIRYENEEAVDDSQLPKDRFSAERLKGVDSTLKIQPAELGDSAVYLCASSADTGELFFGEGSRLTVL.

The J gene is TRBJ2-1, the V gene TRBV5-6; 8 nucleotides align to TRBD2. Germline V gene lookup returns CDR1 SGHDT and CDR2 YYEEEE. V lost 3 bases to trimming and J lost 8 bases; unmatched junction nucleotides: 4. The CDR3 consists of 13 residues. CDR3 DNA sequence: TGTGCCAGCAGCTATCTCGGGGGGGATGAGCAGTTCTTC. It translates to CASSYLGGDEQFF.

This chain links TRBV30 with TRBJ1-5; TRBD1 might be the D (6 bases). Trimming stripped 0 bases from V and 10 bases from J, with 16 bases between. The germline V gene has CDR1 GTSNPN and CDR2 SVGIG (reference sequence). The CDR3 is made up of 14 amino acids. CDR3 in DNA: TGTGCCTGGAGTGTTGCAGGGGCCCGTCCACCCCAGCATTTT. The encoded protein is CAWSVAGARPPQHF.

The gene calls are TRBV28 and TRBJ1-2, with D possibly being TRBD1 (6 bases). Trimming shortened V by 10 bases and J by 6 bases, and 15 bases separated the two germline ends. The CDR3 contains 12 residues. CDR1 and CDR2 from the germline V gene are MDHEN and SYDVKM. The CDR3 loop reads CATDGQHNGYTF. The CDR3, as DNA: TGTGCCACCGACGGACAGCATAATGGCTACACCTTC.

The CDR3 DNA reads TGTGCCAGCAGCTTAGGACTAGCGGGAAGCACAGATACGCAGTATTTT. Amino acid sequence: CASSLGLAGSTDTQYF. This rearrangement joins TRBV7-9 to TRBJ2-3; 11 nucleotides agree with TRBD2. CDR1 and CDR2 (germline): SEHNR, FQNEAQ (reference sequence). This CDR3 is built from 16 residues. V shed 1 base and J 0 bases; nucleotides not matched to a gene: 0.

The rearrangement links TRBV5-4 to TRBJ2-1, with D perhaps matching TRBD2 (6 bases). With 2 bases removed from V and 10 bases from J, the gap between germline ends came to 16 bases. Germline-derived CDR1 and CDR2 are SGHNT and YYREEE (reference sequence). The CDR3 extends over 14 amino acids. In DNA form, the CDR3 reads TGTGCCAGCAGCTTAGAAAGCGGGTTGGGAGAGCAGTTCTTC. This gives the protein CASSLESGLGEQFF. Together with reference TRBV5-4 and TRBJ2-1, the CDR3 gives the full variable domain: ETGVTQSPTHLIKTRGQQVTLRCSSQSGHNTVSWYQQALGQGPQFIFQYYREEENGRGNFPPRFSGLQFPNYSSELNVNALELDDSALYLCASSLESGLGEQFFGPGTRLTVL.

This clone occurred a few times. The CDR3 coding sequence is TGTGCCAGCAGTGAAGTCGGGACTGTATCCTACGAGCAGTACTTC. It encodes CASSEVGTVSYEQYF. The chain has TRBV6-1 and TRBJ2-7; possible D gene TRBD2, 6 bases. CDR3 length: 15 residues. Germline values: CDR1 MNHNS, CDR2 SASEGT. V was cut by 1 base and J by 1 base, with 11 bases left in between.

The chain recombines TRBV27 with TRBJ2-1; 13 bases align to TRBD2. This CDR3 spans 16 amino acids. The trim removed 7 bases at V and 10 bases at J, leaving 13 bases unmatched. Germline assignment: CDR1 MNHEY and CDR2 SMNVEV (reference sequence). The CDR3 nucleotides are TGTGCCAGCATAAAGCGGGGACTAGCGGGATATATAGAGCAGTTCTTC. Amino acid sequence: CASIKRGLAGYIEQFF.

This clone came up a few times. The CDR3 is CASSLEAYGYTF. The CDR3 region has the DNA TGCGCCAGCAGCTTGGAAGCATATGGCTACACCTTC. The V and J genes are TRBV5-1 and TRBJ1-2, with D unresolved. CDR1 is SGHRS, CDR2 YFSETQ, per germline. Deletions cut 0 bases from V and 5 bases from J, with 5 bases between. The CDR3 runs to 12 residues.

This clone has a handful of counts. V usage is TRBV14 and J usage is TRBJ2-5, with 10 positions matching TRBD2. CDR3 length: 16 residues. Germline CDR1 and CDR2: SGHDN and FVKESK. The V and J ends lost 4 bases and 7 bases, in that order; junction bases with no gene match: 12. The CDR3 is CASSPRLAGVVVTQYF. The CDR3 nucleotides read TGTGCCAGCAGCCCGCGGCTAGCGGGAGTTGTGGTGACCCAGTACTTC.

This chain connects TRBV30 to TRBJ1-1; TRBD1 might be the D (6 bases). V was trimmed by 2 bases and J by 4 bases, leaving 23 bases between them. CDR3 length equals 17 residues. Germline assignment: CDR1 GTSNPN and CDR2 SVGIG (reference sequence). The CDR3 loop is CAWSTLGPRRGGTEAFF. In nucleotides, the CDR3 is TGTGCCTGGAGTACCCTTGGACCAAGGCGAGGGGGCACTGAAGCTTTCTTT.

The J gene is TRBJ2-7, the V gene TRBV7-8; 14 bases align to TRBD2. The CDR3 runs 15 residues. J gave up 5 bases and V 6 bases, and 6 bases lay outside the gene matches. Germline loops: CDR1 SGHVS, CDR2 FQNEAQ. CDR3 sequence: CASRQGTSGSNEQYF. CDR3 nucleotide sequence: TGTGCCAGCAGGCAGGGGACTAGCGGGAGCAACGAGCAGTACTTC. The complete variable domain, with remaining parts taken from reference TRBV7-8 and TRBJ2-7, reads GAGVSQSPRYKVAKRGQDVALRCDPISGHVSLFWYQQALGQGPEFLTYFQNEAQLDKSGLPSDRFFAERPEGSVSTLKIQRTQQEDSAVYLCASRQGTSGSNEQYFGPGTRLTVT.

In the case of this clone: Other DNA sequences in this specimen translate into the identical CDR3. CDR3 in DNA: TGTGCCAGCAGTTTAGGAGGAGGGAACTATGGCTACACCTTC. Translated, it gives CASSLGGGNYGYTF. The rearrangement links TRBV28 to TRBJ1-2; no clear D. Per germline, CDR1 MDHEN and CDR2 SYDVKM. V was shortened by 2 bases and J by 2 bases, with 9 bases between the two germline ends. The CDR3 covers 14 residues.

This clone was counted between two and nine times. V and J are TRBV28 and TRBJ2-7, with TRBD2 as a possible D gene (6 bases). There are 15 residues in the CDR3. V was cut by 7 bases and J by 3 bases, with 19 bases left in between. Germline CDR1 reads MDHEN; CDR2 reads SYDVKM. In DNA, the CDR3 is TGTGCCAGCAAGGGAGGTGGCTTACCTATCTACGAGCAGTACTTC. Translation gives CASKGGGLPIYEQYF.

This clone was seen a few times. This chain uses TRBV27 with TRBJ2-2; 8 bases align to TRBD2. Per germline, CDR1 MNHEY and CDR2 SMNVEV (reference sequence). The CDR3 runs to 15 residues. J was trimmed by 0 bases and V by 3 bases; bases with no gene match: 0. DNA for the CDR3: TGTGCCAGCAGTTTTAGCGGGACGAACACCGGGGAGCTGTTTTTT. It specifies CASSFSGTNTGELFF.